What follows describes a single TCR beta chain. Its target is not known. This entry belongs to a study of cytomegalovirus exposure and HLA in healthy donors. General observations from the study: The dataset shows that most TCR sequences were rare, while some public TCRs occurred in many donors.

Primers included in the PCR were 60 Vbeta and 13 Jbeta primers. Profiling relied on immunoSEQ multiplex PCR, and the TCRdb table lists in-frame clones only, not all of them. The profile shows roughly 120,000 clones, over 60% of them singletons. Per the germline V gene, CDR1 is SQVTM and CDR2 is ANQGSEA. The CDR3 loop spans 14 amino acids. J lost 2 bases, V lost 6 bases, and 9 bases had no gene match. The chain links TRBV29-1 to TRBJ2-7; 8 bases line up with TRBD1. The receptor was derived from a woman aged 35 to 49 in good health and CMV-seropositive. The sequencing sample was made of PBMCs. The CDR3 is CSVGQGYVTYEQYF. Written as DNA, the CDR3 is TGCAGCGTCGGACAGGGATATGTAACCTACGAGCAGTACTTC.